The next 10 T cell receptor beta chains were all read from a single sample in a study of Graves' ophthalmopathy and Graves' hyperthyroidism. RNA served as the template for amplifying TCR beta CDR3 regions. HTBI-primed first-round RT-PCR preceded second-round multiplex PCR. TCRdb passed the multiplex PCR reads through MiXCR, listing each CDR3 protein once. Counted here are around 1.1 million distinct CDR3 sequences, around a third occurring once; the ten biggest clones make up around 10%. Specimen: peripheral blood or thyroid tissue (not recorded which). These receptor sequences come from an adult man with Graves' hyperthyroidism.

This clonotype was seen a few times. This chain connects TRBV27 to TRBJ2-5; no clear D gene. Per germline, CDR1 MNHEY and CDR2 SMNVEV (reference sequence). The CDR3 contains 13 residues. V lost 2 bases and J 3 bases, leaving 7 bases between the germline ends. CDR3 nucleotides: TGTGCCAGCAGTTTAACAGATGAAGAGACCCAGTACTTC. Translated, it gives CASSLTDEETQYF.

This chain links TRBV15 with TRBJ2-7; 7 bases agree with TRBD1. CDR1 and CDR2 (germline): LNHNV, YYDKDF (reference sequence). V lost 2 bases, J lost 2 bases, and 12 bases stayed unmatched. The CDR3 sequence is 17 residues long. CDR3 DNA: TGTGCCACCAGCAGACCCAAAGGGACAGTGGATACCTACGAGCAGTACTTC. It codes for CATSRPKGTVDTYEQYF.

This clonotype was recorded many times. The J gene is TRBJ2-7, the V gene TRBV2; 10 bases align to TRBD2. Per germline, CDR1 SNHLY and CDR2 FYNNEI. The CDR3 runs 16 residues. Trimming removed 0 bases from V and 2 bases from J; junction bases left unmatched: 4. DNA of the CDR3: TGTGCCAGCAGTGAAGCGCGGACTAGCGGAACCTACGAGCAGTACTTC. Its translation is CASSEARTSGTYEQYF.

Details on this clonotype: The germline gene is not matched at one end of the junction; a read error may be the cause. The chain employs TRBV7-9 and TRBJ2-2; no reliable D call. The CDR3 consists of 15 residues. CDR1 and CDR2 (germline): SEHNR, FQNEAQ (reference sequence). The CDR3 sequence is CASSRGRLNTRELFF. CDR3 DNA: TGTGCCAGCAGCCGTGGCAGGCTGAACACCAGGGAGCTGTTTTTT.

This clonotype was observed at least ten times. The V gene is TRBV7-9, the J gene TRBJ2-7, with D perhaps given as TRBD1 or TRBD2 (6 bases each). Between the trimmed V and J ends, which lost 5 bases and 6 bases, there was a span of 11 bases. CDR3 length: 12 amino acids. Per germline, CDR1 SEHNR and CDR2 FQNEAQ (reference sequence). DNA for the CDR3: TGTGCCAGCAGCCCTCGGGGGCCCGAGCAGTACTTC. Its translation is CASSPRGPEQYF.

This clonotype was seen a few times. This chain joins TRBV2 and TRBJ1-5; 8 nucleotides align to TRBD1. Germline CDR1 and CDR2: SNHLY and FYNNEI. V lost 4 bases and J lost 7; bases outside the gene matches: 3. CDR3 length: 13 amino acids. In DNA, the CDR3 is TGTGCCAGCAGTGGGACAGGGCAACAGCCCCAGCATTTT. Its protein product is CASSGTGQQPQHF.

This clonotype was recorded a few times. The rearrangement joins TRBV28 to TRBJ1-1; D not resolved. The V gene lost 3 bases and the J gene lost 6 bases, with 5 bases spanning the gap. The germline V gene encodes CDR1 MDHEN and CDR2 SYDVKM. The CDR3 totals 11 residues. The CDR3 DNA sequence: TGTGCCAGCAGTTTCATCTCTGAAGCTTTCTTT. Translated: CASSFISEAFF.

The rearrangement joins TRBV28 to TRBJ1-6, with D maybe TRBD1 (6 bases). The CDR3 sequence is 13 residues long. Deletions cut 2 bases from V and 10 bases from J, with 9 bases between. CDR1 is MDHEN and CDR2 is SYDVKM in the germline V gene. DNA of the CDR3: TGTGCCAGCAGTTTAAGGGGGAAATCACCCCTCCACTTT. Protein sequence: CASSLRGKSPLHF.

The chain combines TRBV10-3 with TRBJ1-4; possibly TRBD1 for D (5 bases). With 0 bases removed from V and 8 bases from J, the gap between germline ends came to 13 bases. This CDR3 has 15 amino acids. The V gene's germline CDR1 is ENHRY and CDR2 SYGVKD. CDR3 nucleotides: TGTGCCATCAGTGAGTCGAAGGGGAAGGCGGAAAAACTGTTTTTT. It codes for CAISESKGKAEKLFF.

The rearrangement links TRBV10-2 to TRBJ1-6, with D possibly matching TRBD1 (5 bases). With 2 bases removed from V and 13 bases from J, the gap between germline ends came to 12 bases. This CDR3 region has 13 residues. The V gene's germline CDR1 is WSHSY and CDR2 SAAADI. The CDR3: CASSEDSNQPLHF. The DNA for the CDR3 is TGCGCCAGCAGTGAGGACAGCAATCAGCCCCTCCACTTT.